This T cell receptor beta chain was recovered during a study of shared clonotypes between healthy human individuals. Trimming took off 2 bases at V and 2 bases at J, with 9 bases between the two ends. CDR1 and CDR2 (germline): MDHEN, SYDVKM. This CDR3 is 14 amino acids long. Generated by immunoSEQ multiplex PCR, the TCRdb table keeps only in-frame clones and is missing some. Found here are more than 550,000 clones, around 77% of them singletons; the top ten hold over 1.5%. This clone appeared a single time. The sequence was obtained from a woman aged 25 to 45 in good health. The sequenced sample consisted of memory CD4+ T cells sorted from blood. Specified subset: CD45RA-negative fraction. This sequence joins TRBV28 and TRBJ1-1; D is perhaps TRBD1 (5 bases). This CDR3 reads CASSLRDRNTEAFF. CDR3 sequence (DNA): TGTGCCAGCAGTTTACGGGACCGCAACACTGAAGCTTTCTTT.